One and the same sample provided the 20 T cell receptor beta chains below, sequenced in a study of blood T cell repertoires in COVID-19. Assay: immunoSEQ multiplex PCR; the TCRdb copy retains only in-frame clones and omits some. This sample yields more than 150,000 clones, of which 86% are seen a single time; about a fifth belongs to the top ten. The sample consisted of peripheral blood. The receptor set was obtained from a man between 65 and 79 years old with active or convalescent COVID-19.

The chain links TRBV18 to TRBJ2-7; 7 nucleotides agree with TRBD1. CDR3 length: 13 residues. J lost 3 bases, V lost 3 bases, and 2 bases had no gene match. CDR1 KGHSH and CDR2 LQKENI come from the germline V gene. CDR3 bases: TGTGCCAGCTCACCGGGACAGCGCTACGAGCAGTACTTC. Protein sequence: CASSPGQRYEQYF.

The rearrangement joins TRBV3-1 (or the pseudogene TRBV3-2) to TRBJ2-5; 11 positions match TRBD1. The CDR3 covers 16 residues. With V trimmed by 0 bases and J by 2 bases, 2 bases remained unmatched. Germline CDR1 reads LGHDT; CDR2 reads YNNKEL (reference sequence). The CDR3 sequence is CASSQDRDRGQETQYF. DNA for the CDR3: TGTGCCAGCAGCCAAGATCGGGACAGGGGGCAAGAGACCCAGTACTTC.

The chain has TRBV28 and TRBJ2-5, with D perhaps matching TRBD1 (5 bases). This CDR3 region has 14 residues. The V gene's germline CDR1 is MDHEN and CDR2 SYDVKM. V was shortened by 2 bases and J by 2 bases, with 9 bases between the two germline ends. CDR3 coding DNA: TGTGCCAGCAGTTTAAGAGCAGGGCAAGAGACCCAGTACTTC. Translated, it gives CASSLRAGQETQYF.

The rearrangement joins TRBV9 to TRBJ2-5; D might be TRBD2 (5 bases). The CDR3 has 14 residues. Trimming took off 4 bases at V and 2 bases at J, with 12 bases between the two ends. Looked up from germline, CDR1 is SGDLS and CDR2 is YYNGEE. CDR3 DNA: TGTGCCAGCAGCCCCCGGACTCTACAAGAGACCCAGTACTTC. This translates into CASSPRTLQETQYF.

The rearrangement links TRBV7-2 to TRBJ2-2, with unresolved D. CDR3 length: 14 amino acids. Germline loops: CDR1 SGHTA, CDR2 FQGNSA. With 3 bases removed from V and 1 base from J, the gap between germline ends came to 6 bases. The CDR3 bases are TGTGCCAGCAGCTTCAGACAGAACACCGGGGAGCTGTTTTTT. Amino acid sequence: CASSFRQNTGELFF.

J is TRBJ1-2 and V is TRBV29-1, with 8 positions matching TRBD1. Germline assignment: CDR1 SQVTM and CDR2 ANQGSEA. The CDR3 totals 12 residues. Germline trimming cut 6 bases from V and 8 bases from J; bases unmatched to any gene: 8. This CDR3 is CSVDRDDKGYTF. The CDR3 DNA is TGCAGCGTGGACAGGGACGATAAGGGCTACACCTTC.

This chain connects TRBV6-4 to TRBJ2-2; 7 positions agree with TRBD1. Germline trimming cut 10 bases from V and 4 bases from J; bases unmatched to any gene: 9. From germline, CDR1 is MRHNA and CDR2 SNTAGT. CDR3 length equals 14 residues. The CDR3 here is CATRRTGATGELFF. The CDR3 nucleotides read TGTGCCACCCGTCGGACAGGCGCCACCGGGGAGCTGTTTTTT.

V usage is TRBV4-3 and J usage is TRBJ1-2, with TRBD1 matching 10 bases. V was pared by 1 base and J by 7 bases, with 6 bases of the junction left unmatched. This CDR3 has 15 residues. Germline loops: CDR1 LGHNA, CDR2 YSLEER. Here the CDR3 reads CASSQVGQGFRGYTF. In nucleotides, the CDR3 is TGCGCCAGCAGCCAAGTGGGACAGGGGTTCCGTGGCTACACCTTC.

The chain joins TRBV5-1 to TRBJ2-2; D remains unclear. This CDR3 region has 14 residues. The V end was cut by 0 bases, the J end by 4 bases, with 7 bases between. The germline V gene has CDR1 SGHRS and CDR2 YFSETQ. DNA for the CDR3: TGCGCCAGCAGCTTGGACACAATCACCGGGGAGCTGTTTTTT. Residues: CASSLDTITGELFF. The full variable domain, in which reference TRBV5-1 and TRBJ2-2 provide the parts outside the CDR3, is KAGVTQTPRYLIKTRGQQVTLSCSPISGHRSVSWYQQTPGQGLQFLFEYFSETQRNKGNFPGRFSGRQFSNSRSEMNVSTLELGDSALYLCASSLDTITGELFFGEGSRLTVL.

V gene TRBV11-2 combines with J gene TRBJ1-4, with D uncertain. Germline CDR1 and CDR2: SGHAT and FQNNGV. Deletions cut 1 base from V and 0 bases from J, with 6 bases between. This CDR3 contains 15 residues. As DNA, the CDR3 is TGTGCCAGCAGCTTAGGTGGAGCAACTAATGAAAAACTGTTTTTT. Translated, it gives CASSLGGATNEKLFF.

The chain is built from TRBV25-1 and TRBJ1-2, with a possible D match to TRBD1 (5 bases). The CDR3 spans 15 residues. CDR1 MGHDK and CDR2 SYGVNS come from the germline V gene. The V gene lost 6 bases and the J gene lost 0 bases, with 14 bases spanning the gap. The CDR3 nucleotides are TGTGCCAGCAGATCTAGGGGCCCCTCTAACTATGGCTACACCTTC. It specifies CASRSRGPSNYGYTF.

This rearrangement joins TRBV29-1 to TRBJ1-4; 7 bases match TRBD1. The germline V gene has CDR1 SQVTM and CDR2 ANQGSEA. The CDR3 is 13 amino acids. The trim removed 7 bases at V and 6 bases at J, leaving 8 bases unmatched. CDR3 DNA: TGCAGCGCCAGGACAGGTCGAGATGAAAAACTGTTTTTT. It encodes CSARTGRDEKLFF.

This clone was counted a single time. This chain links TRBV19 with TRBJ2-7; 9 positions match TRBD1. Germline V gene sequence: CDR1 LNHDA, CDR2 SQIVND (reference sequence). Losses at the gene ends were 5 bases for V and 4 bases for J; bases not matched to a gene: 9. The CDR3 is made up of 15 amino acids. The CDR3 region is CASSGLPGQGYEQYF. The CDR3 DNA is TGTGCCAGTAGTGGGCTACCGGGACAGGGTTACGAGCAGTACTTC. Together with reference TRBV19 and TRBJ2-7, the CDR3 gives the full variable domain: DGGITQSPKYLFRKEGQNVTLSCEQNLNHDAMYWYRQDPGQGLRLIYYSQIVNDFQKGDIAEGYSVSREKKESFPLTVTSAQKNPTAFYLCASSGLPGQGYEQYFGPGTRLTVT.

V and J are TRBV7-9 and TRBJ1-3; TRBD1 might be the D (5 bases). Germline V gene lookup returns CDR1 SEHNR and CDR2 FQNEAQ (reference sequence). The V and J ends lost 5 bases and 7 bases respectively, with 15 bases between them. The CDR3 is 14 amino acids. CDR3 protein: CASSIMGGDNTIYF. In DNA form, the CDR3 reads TGTGCCAGCAGCATTATGGGGGGAGATAACACCATATATTTT. Variable domain in full (rest from reference TRBV7-9 and TRBJ1-3): DTGVSQNPRHKITKRGQNVTFRCDPISEHNRLYWYRQTLGQGPEFLTYFQNEAQLEKSRLLSDRFSAERPKGSFSTLEIQRTEQGDSAMYLCASSIMGGDNTIYFGEGSWLTVV.

This clone occurred once. This rearrangement joins TRBV3-1 (or the pseudogene TRBV3-2) to TRBJ1-6; D is unresolved. V was pared by 4 bases and J by 8 bases, with 15 bases between. Germline-derived CDR1 and CDR2 are LGHDT and YNNKEL (reference sequence). The CDR3 spans 15 residues. For the CDR3, the DNA is TGTGCCAGCAGCCCCTACCGGACGAGGGATTCACCCCTCCACTTT. Protein product: CASSPYRTRDSPLHF.

The rearrangement uses TRBV9 and TRBJ2-7, with a tentative D call TRBD2 (5 bases). The CDR3 totals 15 residues. V gave up 0 bases and J gave up 0 bases, with 10 bases separating them. CDR1 is SGDLS and CDR2 is YYNGEE in the germline V gene. The CDR3 spells CASSVGDYSSYEQYF. For the CDR3, the DNA is TGTGCCAGCAGCGTAGGCGACTACAGCTCCTACGAGCAGTACTTC.

CDR3 sequence reads: CASSGTGGNTGELFF. The DNA for the CDR3 is TGTGCCAGTAGCGGGACAGGAGGAAACACCGGGGAGCTGTTTTTT. The chain uses TRBV19 and TRBJ2-2; 8 nucleotides match TRBD1. The CDR3 totals 15 residues. V lost 6 bases to trimming and J lost 2 bases; unmatched junction nucleotides: 5. Per the germline V gene, CDR1 is LNHDA and CDR2 is SQIVND (reference sequence).

The V call is TRBV2, the J call TRBJ1-2; a possible D gene is TRBD1 (6 bases). CDR3 size: 13 residues. Germline values: CDR1 SNHLY, CDR2 FYNNEI. V lost 7 bases, J lost 2 bases, and 11 bases lay in between. The CDR3 DNA is TGTGCCAGCACCCTGACAGGAAACTATGGCTACACCTTC. Translating it yields CASTLTGNYGYTF. Full variable domain (outside the CDR3, taken from reference TRBV2 and TRBJ1-2): EPEVTQTPSHQVTQMGQEVILRCVPISNHLYFYWYRQILGQKVEFLVSFYNNEISEKSEIFDDQFSVERPDGSNFTLKIRSTKLEDSAMYFCASTLTGNYGYTFGSGTRLTVV.

The J gene is TRBJ2-7, the V gene TRBV19, with TRBD1 identical over 7 bases. The V and J ends lost 5 bases and 1 base, in that order; junction bases with no gene match: 11. The CDR3 sequence is 16 residues long. Germline assignment: CDR1 LNHDA and CDR2 SQIVND (reference sequence). CDR3 bases: TGTGCCAGTAGTCGACGGACAGGTTCGGGGTCCTACGAGCAGTACTTC. Protein product: CASSRRTGSGSYEQYF.

This sequence joins TRBV19 and TRBJ1-2; D not resolved. CDR1 is LNHDA, CDR2 SQIVND, per germline (reference sequence). Trimming took 6 bases from V and 0 from J, leaving 8 bases between them. The CDR3 is 13 residues long. The CDR3 region is CASRTTANYGYTF. CDR3 DNA: TGTGCCAGTAGAACGACTGCTAACTATGGCTACACCTTC.